This entry concerns a single TCR beta chain. Germline CDR1 is SNHLY and CDR2 is FYNNEI. V was pared by 4 bases and J by 7 bases, with 10 bases of the junction left unmatched. This CDR3 is 15 amino acids long. The data originate from a study of technical replicates of blood from a few donors. Sequencing used immunoSEQ multiplex PCR; TCRdb keeps in-frame clones, though not all of them. The sample has approximately 89,000 clones; 85% to 95% are singletons. This rearrangement joins TRBV2 to TRBJ2-7, with TRBD1 matching 10 bases. The sample consisted of T cells isolated from PBMCs. This sequence was found in a human donor in good health. The CDR3 coding sequence is TGTGCCAGCAGTGTTCTAAGGACAGGGGGAAAGGAGCAGTACTTC. It translates to CASSVLRTGGKEQYF.